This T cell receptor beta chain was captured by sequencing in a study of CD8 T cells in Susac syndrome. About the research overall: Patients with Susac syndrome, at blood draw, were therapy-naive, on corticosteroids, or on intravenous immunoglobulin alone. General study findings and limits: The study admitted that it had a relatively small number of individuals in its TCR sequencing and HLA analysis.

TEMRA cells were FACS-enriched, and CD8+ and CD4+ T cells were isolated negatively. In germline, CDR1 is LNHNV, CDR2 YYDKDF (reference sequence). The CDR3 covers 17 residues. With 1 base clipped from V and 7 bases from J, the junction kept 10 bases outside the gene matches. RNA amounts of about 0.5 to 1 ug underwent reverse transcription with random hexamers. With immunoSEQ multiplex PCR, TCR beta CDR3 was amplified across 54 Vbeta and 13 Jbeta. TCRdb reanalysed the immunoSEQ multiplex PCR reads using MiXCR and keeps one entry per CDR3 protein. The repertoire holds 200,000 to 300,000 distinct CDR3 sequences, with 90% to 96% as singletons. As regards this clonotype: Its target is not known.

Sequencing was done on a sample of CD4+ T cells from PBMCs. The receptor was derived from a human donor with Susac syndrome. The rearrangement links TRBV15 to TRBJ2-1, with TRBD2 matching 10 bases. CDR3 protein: CATSRGQVLAGVNEQFF. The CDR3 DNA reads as TGTGCCACCAGCAGAGGTCAGGTTCTAGCGGGAGTTAATGAGCAGTTCTTC.